A selection of T cell receptor beta chains follows, all from one sample in a study of blood T cell repertoires in COVID-19. The table came from immunoSEQ multiplex PCR; TCRdb's copy has only in-frame clones and leaves some out. The sample consists of 300,000 to 350,000 clones, around nine tenths of them appearing once. Sequencing was done on a sample of peripheral blood. The receptors were sampled from a woman under 40 with COVID-19, enrolled during active disease. Both conserved end residues are part of each CDR3. D genes are given only for firm matches. The size field is filled for only some rows; it gives once, few, many or a size class.

V gene	clone size	J gene	CDR3 length	D gene	CDR3 DNA	CDR3 protein
TRBV5-5	-	TRBJ1-5	15	TRBD1	TGTGCCAGCAGCTTGGTAGGGACAGGCAATCAGCCCCAGCATTTT	CASSLVGTGNQPQHF
TRBV19	-	TRBJ1-1	14	TRBD1	TGTGCCAGTAGTGTAACAGGGGGGAACACTGAAGCTTTCTTT	CASSVTGGNTEAFF
TRBV5-1	-	TRBJ2-1	17	TRBD1	TGCGCCAGCAGCTTGGGAAGGGGGCGTAGCTCCTACAATGAGCAGTTCTTC	CASSLGRGRSSYNEQFF
TRBV7-9	-	TRBJ1-2	12	-	TGTGCCAGCAGCTTAGGCAGATATGGCTACACCTTC	CASSLGRYGYTF
TRBV19	-	TRBJ2-5	14	-	TGTGCCAGTAGCTCCGGGAGACCTCAAGAGACCCAGTACTTC	CASSSGRPQETQYF
TRBV9	-	TRBJ1-1	14	-	TGTGCCAGCAGCGCGCTCGCGGGGCGCGCTGAAGCTTTCTTT	CASSALAGRAEAFF
TRBV6-5	-	TRBJ1-2	14	TRBD1	TGTGCCAGCAGACCAAACAGGGGATCGGATGGCTACACCTTC	CASRPNRGSDGYTF
TRBV6-5	-	TRBJ1-5	15	TRBD1	TGTGCCAGCAGTACTGACAGGGGCCACTTGGTGCCCCAGCATTTT	CASSTDRGHLVPQHF
TRBV5-4	-	TRBJ2-2	15	-	TGTGCCAGCAGCCCGAGGGGGTGGGGCACCGGGGAGCTGTTTTTT	CASSPRGWGTGELFF
TRBV10-2	once	TRBJ1-6	14	TRBD1	TGCGCCAGCAGTAGACAGGGTTTGGATTCACCCCTCCACTTT	CASSRQGLDSPLHF
TRBV3-1/TRBV3-2	few	TRBJ1-3	17	-	TGTGCCAGCAGCCAACGGACAGCTGCAGACTCTGGAAACACCATATATTTT	CASSQRTAADSGNTIYF
TRBV7-8	few	TRBJ1-1	15	-	TGTGCCAGCAGCTTAGCGCAGGGAAAGAACACTGAAGCTTTCTTT	CASSLAQGKNTEAFF
TRBV9	-	TRBJ2-1	15	-	TGTGCCAGCAGCGTAGATGGACAGCCATACAATGAGCAGTTCTTC	CASSVDGQPYNEQFF
TRBV27	-	TRBJ1-1	15	-	TGTGCCAGCAGTGTATTAGACAGGAGGAACACTGAAGCTTTCTTT	CASSVLDRRNTEAFF
TRBV18	few	TRBJ2-5	13	TRBD1	TGTGCCAGCTCACTGGGACAGAAAGAGACCCAGTACTTC	CASSLGQKETQYF
TRBV7-9	few	TRBJ2-7	13	TRBD2	TGTGCCAGCAGCGAGAGCGGGACCTACGAGCAGTACTTC	CASSESGTYEQYF
TRBV9	-	TRBJ2-5	14	-	TGTGCCAGCAGCGAGGGGACACGAGGAGAGACCCAGTACTTC	CASSEGTRGETQYF
TRBV11-3	-	TRBJ2-2	17	TRBD2	TGTGCCAGCAGCTGGAACCCAACTAGCGGAAACACCGGGGAGCTGTTTTTT	CASSWNPTSGNTGELFF
TRBV30	-	TRBJ1-1	12	-	TGTGCCTGGACGCAGGAGGACACTGAAGCTTTCTTT	CAWTQEDTEAFF
TRBV30	-	TRBJ1-2	13	-	TGTGCCTGGATGTCACTTACTAACTATGGCTACACCTTC	CAWMSLTNYGYTF
TRBV28	-	TRBJ2-3	14	-	TGTGCCAGCCCTCCCTCAACGGGCACAGATACGCAGTATTTT	CASPPSTGTDTQYF
TRBV18	-	TRBJ1-5	16	TRBD1	TGTGCCAGCTCACCCGGGACAGGGCGCAGCAATCAGCCCCAGCATTTT	CASSPGTGRSNQPQHF
TRBV29-1	-	TRBJ1-3	12	-	TGCAGCGTTGAAGATCATCGGAACACCATATATTTT	CSVEDHRNTIYF
TRBV29-1	-	TRBJ1-1	10	-	TGCAGCGTTGTCCGGGGTGAAGCTTTCTTT	CSVVRGEAFF
TRBV19	-	TRBJ1-2	14	TRBD1	TGTGCCAGTAGTATCTACCGGGACAGGGGTGGCTACACCTTC	CASSIYRDRGGYTF
TRBV7-8	-	TRBJ1-6	14	-	TGTGCCAGCAGCTTAGGCCAGTGGAATTCACCCCTCCACTTT	CASSLGQWNSPLHF
TRBV21-1	once	TRBJ2-3	15	-	TGTGCCAGCACCGGTACAGGGGGCTTCCCAGATACGCAGTATTTT	CASTGTGGFPDTQYF
TRBV19	-	TRBJ2-1	15	TRBD2	TGTGCCAGTAGTATCAGCGGGAGCTCCTACAATGAGCAGTTCTTC	CASSISGSSYNEQFF
TRBV28	-	TRBJ1-6	13	-	TGTGCCAGCAGACCAAGGGGTAATTCACCCCTCCACTTT	CASRPRGNSPLHF
TRBV2	-	TRBJ2-3	14	TRBD2	TGTGCCAGACGTACCGGGGGGGGCTCAGATACGCAGTATTTT	CARRTGGGSDTQYF
TRBV9	once	TRBJ2-5	15	-	TGTGCCAGCAGCGTTTCCCAGGGGCATCAAGAGACCCAGTACTTC	CASSVSQGHQETQYF
TRBV29-1	-	TRBJ2-1	16	-	TGCAGCGTTGAAGATCTTCAGGGATTTGATCCAATGAAGCAGTTCTTC	CSVEDLQGFDPMKQFF
TRBV10-1	-	TRBJ1-4	13	-	TGCGCCAGCAAGGGGGCAACTAATGAAAAACTGTTTTTT	CASKGATNEKLFF
TRBV9	-	TRBJ2-5	15	TRBD2	TGTGCCAGCAGCCTGAACCCGGGGGGATCCGAGACCCAGTACTTC	CASSLNPGGSETQYF
TRBV3-1/TRBV3-2	-	TRBJ2-3	16	TRBD2	TGTGCCAGCAGCCAAGCCGGGACTAGCGGCCCAGATACGCAGTATTTT	CASSQAGTSGPDTQYF
TRBV5-4	-	TRBJ2-6	15	-	TGTGCCAGCAGCTCGGCCGGGTCTGGGGCCAACGTCCTGACTTTC	CASSSAGSGANVLTF
TRBV19	-	TRBJ2-2	16	TRBD2	TGTGCCAGTAGTATAGCTGGACTAGGGAACACCGGGGAGCTGTTTTTT	CASSIAGLGNTGELFF
TRBV10-2	-	TRBJ1-1	15	-	TGCGCCAGCAGTGATTCAGGGTGGGGGAACACTGAAGCTTTCTTT	CASSDSGWGNTEAFF
TRBV30	-	TRBJ2-1	16	TRBD2	TGTGCCTGGAGTTCGGGACTAGCGGGGTTATACAATGAGCAGTTCTTC	CAWSSGLAGLYNEQFF
TRBV5-1	-	TRBJ2-1	14	-	TGCGCCAGCAGCTTGGCGAGGACCAGGGATGAGCAGTTCTTC	CASSLARTRDEQFF
TRBV11-2	-	TRBJ1-6	17	TRBD1	TGTGCCAGCAGCCCTCGGATTGGGGACAGGGTGGAATCACCCCTCCACTTT	CASSPRIGDRVESPLHF
TRBV28	-	TRBJ1-1	15	-	TGTGCCAGCAGTCCGGACAGAAACATGAACACTGAAGCTTTCTTT	CASSPDRNMNTEAFF
TRBV28	-	TRBJ2-4	15	-	TGTGCCAGCACCCCAACCGACAGGAACAAAAACATTCAGTACTTC	CASTPTDRNKNIQYF
TRBV30	-	TRBJ2-1	12	-	TGTGCCTGGAGTGTACTAGGCAATGAGCAGTTCTTC	CAWSVLGNEQFF
TRBV5-4	-	TRBJ2-1	17	TRBD2	TGTGCCAGCATACCCTTGGGACTAGCGGGGCCCTACAATGAGCAGTTCTTC	CASIPLGLAGPYNEQFF
TRBV19	-	TRBJ1-5	17	-	TGTGCCAGTAGGCCAAAACTTACAGTTACTAGCAATCAGCCCCAGCATTTT	CASRPKLTVTSNQPQHF
TRBV6-1	-	TRBJ2-3	18	TRBD2	TGTGCCAGCAGTGAAGTAGGGATAGGCGGGAGGGCAACAGATACGCAGTATTTT	CASSEVGIGGRATDTQYF
TRBV18	-	TRBJ2-1	17	-	TGTGCCAGCTCATCCATTGGTGGGACAACTATACAGGCTGAGCAGTTCTTC	CASSSIGGTTIQAEQFF
TRBV3-1/TRBV3-2	-	TRBJ2-5	15	TRBD2	TGTGCCAGCAGCCCCGGGACTAGCGGGAAGGGGACCCAGTACTTC	CASSPGTSGKGTQYF
TRBV13	once	TRBJ2-1	15	TRBD2	TGTGCCAGCAGCTTACTTCTAGCGGAATACAATGAGCAGTTCTTC	CASSLLLAEYNEQFF
TRBV3-1/TRBV3-2	once	TRBJ1-1	14	-	TGTGCCAGCAGCCAGCAGGGCGCCGACACTGAAGCTTTCTTT	CASSQQGADTEAFF
TRBV7-7	once	TRBJ2-3	13	-	TGTGCTAGCAGCTTGGCTCGAGGAGATACGCAGTATTTT	CASSLARGDTQYF
TRBV3-1/TRBV3-2	-	TRBJ2-7	13	-	TGTGCCAGCAGCCATGGACAAGCCTACGAGCAGTACTTC	CASSHGQAYEQYF
TRBV9	-	TRBJ2-5	16	-	TGTGCCAGCAGCGTAGAGGGAGGAGGGAGTACAGAGACCCAGTACTTC	CASSVEGGGSTETQYF
TRBV27	-	TRBJ2-1	17	TRBD1	TGTGCCAGCAGTTTCAACCCGACAGGGGTAAGCTACAATGAGCAGTTCTTC	CASSFNPTGVSYNEQFF
TRBV3-1/TRBV3-2	few	TRBJ2-1	15	-	TGTGCCAGCAGCCAAACCGGGACTTTCAATAATGAGCAGTTCTTC	CASSQTGTFNNEQFF
TRBV3-1/TRBV3-2	-	TRBJ1-2	15	-	TGTGCCAGCAGCCCGATACCGGGGGGGAGCTATGGCTACACCTTC	CASSPIPGGSYGYTF
TRBV7-9	-	TRBJ1-4	16	TRBD1	TGTGCCAGCAGCTTTAACACAGGGGGAGAAGATGAAAAACTGTTTTTT	CASSFNTGGEDEKLFF